What follows describes a single T cell receptor (beta chain). This specimen comes from a study of T cells in Graves' hyperthyroidism and ophthalmopathy. RNA transcripts served as the template for amplifying TCR beta CDR3 regions. The HTBI primer set was used in a first-round RT-PCR of the TCR CDR3. TCRdb re-called the multiplex PCR reads with MiXCR, one entry per CDR3 protein. The table has about 480,000 distinct CDR3 sequences, under 25% seen once; the top ten hold approximately 49%. The cohort's ophthalmopathy patients, a group with duration under 3 months, had a Clinical Activity Score of at least 3 and a NOSPECS grade of at least 4. The study based diagnoses on clinical symptoms, serum thyroxine and TRAb, thyroid ultrasound and orbital computed tomography. This CDR3 is built from 16 residues. The junction had 5 bases not matched to a gene; V was cut back by 4 bases and J by 0 bases. The germline V gene encodes CDR1 SEHNR and CDR2 FQNEAQ (reference sequence).

The J gene is TRBJ2-5, the V gene TRBV7-9, with 10 bases matching TRBD2. The sequenced sample consisted of blood. The clonotype was recovered from a woman in her seventies with Graves' ophthalmopathy. CDR3 nucleotide sequence: TGTGCCAGCAGCTCGTCACTAGCGGGATACCAAGAGACCCAGTACTTC. It encodes CASSSSLAGYQETQYF.